This TCR beta chain came from a study of PD-1 blockade in classical Hodgkin lymphoma. All patients relapsed after autologous stem cell transplantation, and brentuximab vedotin exposure varied. Complete response, partial response or progressive disease was recorded as best response. CDR3 size: 15 residues. Trimming took off 5 bases at V and 2 bases at J, with 15 bases between the two ends. The germline V gene has CDR1 SQVTM and CDR2 ANQGSEA. Study-wide results and caveats: Complete responders' baseline diversity resembled that of newly diagnosed patients.

Notes on this clone: Its antigen is currently unknown.

Clones were read by immunoSEQ multiplex PCR, and TCRdb kept only the in-frame ones, dropping some. The sample has roughly 70,000 clones; over 70% are singletons. Sequencing was performed on peripheral blood mononuclear cells (PBMCs), taken before the second cycle of nivolumab. This clonotype was obtained from a human donor with classical Hodgkin lymphoma. V gene TRBV29-1 combines with J gene TRBJ2-2; D might be TRBD1 (6 bases). Written as DNA, the CDR3 is TGCAGCGTTACAACCGGGACAAGAAACACCGGGGAGCTGTTTTTT. It specifies CSVTTGTRNTGELFF.